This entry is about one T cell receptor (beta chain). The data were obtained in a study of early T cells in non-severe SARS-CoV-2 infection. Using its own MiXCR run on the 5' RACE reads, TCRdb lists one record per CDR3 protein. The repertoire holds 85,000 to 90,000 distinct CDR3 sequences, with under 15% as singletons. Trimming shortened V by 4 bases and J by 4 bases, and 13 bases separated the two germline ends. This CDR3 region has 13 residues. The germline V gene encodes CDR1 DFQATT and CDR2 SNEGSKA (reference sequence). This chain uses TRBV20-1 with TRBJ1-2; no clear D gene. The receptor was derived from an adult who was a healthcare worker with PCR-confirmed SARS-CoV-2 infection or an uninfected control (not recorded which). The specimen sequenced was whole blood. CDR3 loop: CSATEALSYGYTF. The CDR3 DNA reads TGCAGTGCTACTGAGGCACTCAGCTATGGCTACACCTTC.